The 32 T cell receptor beta chains below were found in one sample sequenced in a study of blood T cell repertoires in COVID-19. Repertoires were generated with immunoSEQ multiplex PCR, while TCRdb's copy carries only in-frame clones and drops some. The sample holds 55,000 to 70,000 clones, 88% seen once. Sequences were obtained from peripheral blood. The source of these receptors is a woman aged 45-59 years with active or convalescent COVID-19.

The chain is built from TRBV19 and TRBJ2-1; 7 nucleotides line up with TRBD2. The germline V gene encodes CDR1 LNHDA and CDR2 SQIVND (reference sequence). CDR3 size: 13 residues. With V trimmed by 3 bases and J by 8 bases, 4 bases remained unmatched. The CDR3 sequence is CASSIARGDEQFF. The CDR3 nucleotides are TGTGCCAGTAGTATCGCCCGGGGGGATGAGCAGTTCTTC.

This rearrangement joins TRBV2 to TRBJ2-2; 10 bases fit TRBD2. The CDR3 runs to 16 residues. Germline CDR1 reads SNHLY; CDR2 reads FYNNEI. V lost 6 bases to trimming and J lost 2 bases; unmatched junction nucleotides: 6. This chain's CDR3 is CASSGTSGANTGELFF. CDR3 sequence (DNA): TGTGCCAGCAGCGGAACTAGCGGGGCTAACACCGGGGAGCTGTTTTTT.

The rearrangement uses TRBV5-6 and TRBJ2-3, with 8 positions matching TRBD1. The length of the CDR3 is 15 residues. The germline V gene has CDR1 SGHDT and CDR2 YYEEEE. V trimming: 0 bases; J trimming: 5 bases; junction bases outside the gene matches: 5. The CDR3 nucleotides are TGTGCCAGCAGCTTGGTTCAGGGGGCTGTAGATACGCAGTATTTT. Translated: CASSLVQGAVDTQYF.

V usage is TRBV7-9 and J usage is TRBJ2-3; 11 positions match TRBD2. The germline V gene encodes CDR1 SEHNR and CDR2 FQNEAQ (reference sequence). The CDR3 is made up of 15 amino acids. After removal of 4 bases from V and 6 bases from J, the junction contained 6 bases not matched to a gene. The CDR3 sequence: CASSSIAGGPDTQYF. CDR3 coding DNA: TGTGCCAGCAGCTCTATAGCGGGAGGGCCGGATACGCAGTATTTT.

The chain carries TRBV27 and TRBJ2-7, with D perhaps matching TRBD1 (5 bases). V gave up 2 bases and J gave up 3 bases, with 11 bases separating them. From germline, CDR1 is MNHEY and CDR2 SMNVEV (reference sequence). The CDR3 extends over 14 amino acids. CDR3 region: CASSLRQPFYEQYF. In DNA form, the CDR3 reads TGTGCCAGCAGTTTAAGACAGCCTTTCTACGAGCAGTACTTC.

The chain is built from TRBV2 and TRBJ2-5; 10 bases agree with TRBD2. The CDR3 has 17 amino acids. Germline CDR1 is SNHLY and CDR2 is FYNNEI. V lost 9 bases, J lost 1 base, and 14 bases stayed unmatched. This CDR3 is CASTFPSGRGVQETQYF. The CDR3, as DNA: TGTGCCAGTACCTTCCCCAGCGGGAGGGGGGTCCAAGAGACCCAGTACTTC.

A single count supports this clone. The V call is TRBV9, the J call TRBJ1-1; a weak D match, TRBD1 (5 bases). The germline CDR1 and CDR2 sequences are SGDLS and YYNGEE. Trimming took 0 bases from V and 4 from J, leaving 10 bases between them. The CDR3 contains 14 residues. CDR3 bases: TGTGCCAGCAGCGTAGCCGGCAGGGTCACTGAAGCTTTCTTT. Protein sequence: CASSVAGRVTEAFF.

This chain uses TRBV7-9 with TRBJ2-7; 8 nucleotides line up with TRBD2. Per the germline V gene, CDR1 is SEHNR and CDR2 is FQNEAQ (reference sequence). The ends lost 7 bases at V and 3 bases at J; junction bases unmatched: 5. CDR3 size: 13 residues. The CDR3: CASTVLAGYEQYF. As DNA, the CDR3 is TGTGCCAGCACAGTCCTAGCGGGCTACGAGCAGTACTTC.

The genes are TRBV28 and TRBJ2-1; 10 positions agree with TRBD1. V dropped 7 bases and J dropped 9; count of bases not matched to a gene: 18. Germline loops: CDR1 MDHEN, CDR2 SYDVKM. This CDR3 has 17 amino acids. CDR3 sequence reads: CASTSPLGQGGRGEQFF. The CDR3 nucleotides read TGTGCCAGCACTTCTCCCCTCGGACAGGGGGGTAGAGGTGAGCAGTTCTTC.

This clone was picked up one time. This chain connects TRBV2 to TRBJ2-1; 7 nucleotides line up with TRBD2. Trimming removed 6 bases from V and 6 bases from J; junction bases left unmatched: 8. Germline assignment: CDR1 SNHLY and CDR2 FYNNEI. The CDR3 totals 14 residues. The CDR3 spells CASRSGTMFNEQFF. CDR3 DNA: TGTGCCAGCAGGTCCGGGACTATGTTCAATGAGCAGTTCTTC.

This clone appeared a single time. The rearrangement joins TRBV5-1 to TRBJ2-3; perhaps TRBD1 as D (7 bases). This CDR3 region has 14 residues. The ends were cut back, 4 bases at V and 7 bases at J, with 16 bases in the middle. CDR1 is SGHRS and CDR2 is YFSETQ in the germline V gene. CDR3 sequence: CASSPSQGGNTQYF. The CDR3 DNA reads as TGCGCCAGCAGCCCCTCCCAGGGGGGAAATACGCAGTATTTT.

This chain connects TRBV11-2 to TRBJ1-4; 7 nucleotides match TRBD1. Per germline, CDR1 SGHAT and CDR2 FQNNGV. J was trimmed by 8 bases and V by 0 bases; bases with no gene match: 6. The CDR3 runs 15 residues. DNA for the CDR3: TGTGCCAGCAGCTTAGATGAGGCAGGGGGAGAAAAACTGTTTTTT. It yields the protein CASSLDEAGGEKLFF.

This chain connects TRBV18 to TRBJ2-2; D possibly corresponds to TRBD1 (6 bases). The CDR3 totals 16 residues. Trimming stripped 4 bases from V and 1 base from J, with 13 bases between. Germline values: CDR1 KGHSH, CDR2 LQKENI. The CDR3 reads CASSRVPRGNTGELFF. For the CDR3, the DNA is TGTGCCAGCTCACGCGTTCCCAGGGGGAACACCGGGGAGCTGTTTTTT.

The rearrangement joins TRBV7-9 to TRBJ2-1; TRBD2 might be the D (5 bases). Trimming took 5 bases from V and 8 from J, leaving 19 bases between them. In germline, CDR1 is SEHNR, CDR2 FQNEAQ (reference sequence). This CDR3 is built from 15 residues. CDR3 in DNA: TGTGCCAGCAGCCCCAGCGAGTCTTACGGGGATGAGCAGTTCTTC. This gives the protein CASSPSESYGDEQFF. The full variable domain, with the rest looked up from reference TRBV7-9 and TRBJ2-1, is DTGVSQNPRHKITKRGQNVTFRCDPISEHNRLYWYRQTLGQGPEFLTYFQNEAQLEKSRLLSDRFSAERPKGSFSTLEIQRTEQGDSAMYLCASSPSESYGDEQFFGPGTRLTVL.

This clone is a singleton in its sample. The J gene is TRBJ2-2, the V gene TRBV5-4, with D perhaps TRBD2 (5 bases). The CDR3 runs 13 residues. Trimming took off 4 bases at V and 5 bases at J, with 9 bases between the two ends. Germline CDR1 and CDR2: SGHNT and YYREEE (reference sequence). CDR3 sequence (DNA): TGTGCCAGCAGCCTATGGAGGACCGGGGAGCTGTTTTTT. It is translated as CASSLWRTGELFF.

The rearrangement joins TRBV7-9 to TRBJ2-7, with TRBD2 as a possible D gene (5 bases). This CDR3 spans 13 amino acids. V was shortened by 2 bases and J by 9 bases, with 14 bases between the two germline ends. Per the germline V gene, CDR1 is SEHNR and CDR2 is FQNEAQ (reference sequence). The CDR3 DNA reads TGTGCCAGCAGCTTAAGCGGACCGATGGGGCAGTACTTC. Protein sequence: CASSLSGPMGQYF. Based on the CDR3 plus reference TRBV7-9 and TRBJ2-7, the full variable domain is DTGVSQNPRHKITKRGQNVTFRCDPISEHNRLYWYRQTLGQGPEFLTYFQNEAQLEKSRLLSDRFSAERPKGSFSTLEIQRTEQGDSAMYLCASSLSGPMGQYFGPGTRLTVT.

The J gene is TRBJ2-1, the V gene TRBV27; TRBD1 is a possible D gene (6 bases). This CDR3 spans 16 amino acids. CDR1 and CDR2 from the germline V gene are MNHEY and SMNVEV (reference sequence). With 2 bases removed from V and 5 bases from J, the gap between germline ends came to 16 bases. The CDR3 DNA follows: TGTGCCAGCAGTTTAAGGCTAGGGCAGGGGAACAATGAGCAGTTCTTC. Amino acids: CASSLRLGQGNNEQFF.

The gene calls are TRBV28 and TRBJ2-3, with a weak D call TRBD1 (6 bases). The CDR3 extends over 15 amino acids. CDR1 and CDR2 (germline): MDHEN, SYDVKM. Trimming took off 1 base at V and 5 bases at J, with 13 bases between the two ends. CDR3 loop: CASSLLTGTRDTQYF. The CDR3 nucleotides read TGTGCCAGCAGTTTATTAACAGGGACGAGAGATACGCAGTATTTT.

The rearrangement uses TRBV6-5 and TRBJ1-3; a possible D gene is TRBD1 (6 bases). The CDR3 extends over 12 amino acids. V lost 5 bases and J lost 10, with 12 bases in between. Germline V gives CDR1 MNHEY, CDR2 SVGAGI. CDR3 protein: CASSLAGETIYF. In nucleotides, the CDR3 is TGTGCCAGCAGTCTTGCAGGGGAGACCATATATTTT.

CDR3 coding DNA: TGCGCCAGCCGCGGGGGGGAGGAGCGGGAGGGCTCCTACGAGCAGTACTTC. This translates into CASRGGEEREGSYEQYF. The rearrangement uses TRBV10-1 and TRBJ2-7; 10 positions match TRBD2. With V trimmed by 8 bases and J by 0 bases, 13 bases remained unmatched. Germline lookup yields CDR1 WNHNN and CDR2 SYGVQD (reference sequence). The CDR3 contains 17 residues.

The chain employs TRBV5-5 and TRBJ1-1, with a possible D match to TRBD1 (5 bases). There are 13 residues in the CDR3. V was trimmed by 0 bases and J by 4 bases, leaving 7 bases between them. Germline lookup yields CDR1 SGHKS and CDR2 YYEKEE (reference sequence). The DNA for the CDR3 is TGTGCCAGCAGCTTGGGGACAAGCACTGAAGCTTTCTTT. This gives the protein CASSLGTSTEAFF.

This clone has a single count. CDR3 in amino acids: CASSRKQGSNTGELFF. In DNA form, the CDR3 reads TGTGCCAGCAGCCGGAAACAGGGGTCGAACACCGGGGAGCTGTTTTTT. The rearrangement uses TRBV5-6 and TRBJ2-2, with 7 nucleotides matching TRBD1. Per germline, CDR1 SGHDT and CDR2 YYEEEE. The J segment lost 0 bases and the V segment lost 4 bases, leaving 6 bases of the junction unmatched. The CDR3 has 16 residues.

The chain uses TRBV9 and TRBJ2-1; 11 bases are shared with TRBD2. CDR3 length equals 16 residues. J lost 2 bases, V lost 3 bases, and 4 bases had no gene match. Germline V gives CDR1 SGDLS, CDR2 YYNGEE. The CDR3 protein is CASSEGLAGTYNEQFF. CDR3 bases: TGTGCCAGCAGCGAAGGACTAGCGGGTACCTACAATGAGCAGTTCTTC.

The chain couples TRBV3-1 (or the pseudogene TRBV3-2) to TRBJ2-7; no clear D gene. CDR1 and CDR2 (germline): LGHDT, YNNKEL (reference sequence). The length of the CDR3 is 11 residues. Between the trimmed V and J ends, which lost 6 bases and 0 bases, there was a span of 3 bases. CDR3: CASSYSYEQYF. The CDR3 DNA reads as TGTGCCAGCAGTTACTCCTACGAGCAGTACTTC.

This clone is a singleton in its sample. The chain is built from TRBV10-1 and TRBJ1-1; D not resolved. CDR1 is WNHNN, CDR2 SYGVQD, per germline (reference sequence). Trimming removed 2 bases at V and 10 bases at J, with 17 bases between. The CDR3 spans 14 residues. This chain's CDR3 is CASSESSRPSGAFF. The CDR3 nucleotides read TGCGCCAGCAGTGAGAGCAGTCGCCCGAGCGGAGCTTTCTTT.

In regard to this clone: The junction departs from the called germline gene at one end, perhaps through a read error. V usage is TRBV28 and J usage is TRBJ2-7; D might be TRBD2 (5 bases). This CDR3 has 14 residues. Germline lookup yields CDR1 MDHEN and CDR2 SYDVKM. The CDR3 DNA reads TGTGCCAGCAATTTAAGAGGGAGCTCCTACGAGCAGTACTTC. Residues: CASNLRGSSYEQYF. The whole variable domain, remainder taken from reference TRBV28 and TRBJ2-7, is DVKVTQSSRYLVKRTGEKVFLECVQDMDHENMFWYRQDPGLGLRLIYFSYDVKMKEKGDIPEGYSVSREKKERFSLILESASTNQTSMYLCASNLRGSSYEQYFGPGTRLTVT.

This clone was picked up a small number of times. This chain connects TRBV28 to TRBJ2-7, with a weak D call TRBD2 (5 bases). The CDR3 covers 11 residues. Germline V gene lookup returns CDR1 MDHEN and CDR2 SYDVKM. V gave up 5 bases and J gave up 5 bases, with 7 bases separating them. The CDR3 bases are TGTGCCAGCAGTAGAGGGCACGAGCAGTACTTC. Its protein is CASSRGHEQYF.

There are a few counts of this clone. The junction and the germline gene differ at one end; a read error may be behind it. The rearrangement joins TRBV3-1 (or the pseudogene TRBV3-2) to TRBJ2-5; 7 positions match TRBD2. There are 14 residues in the CDR3. The V gene's germline CDR1 is LGHDT and CDR2 YNNKEL (reference sequence). The CDR3 bases are TGTGCCAGCAGCCAGGCGGGGGTTCCAGAGGCCCAGTACTTC. Translated, it gives CASSQAGVPEAQYF.

The chain recombines TRBV7-9 with TRBJ1-1, with 8 bases lining up with TRBD1. The CDR3 covers 15 residues. Looked up from germline, CDR1 is SEHNR and CDR2 is FQNEAQ (reference sequence). The V segment lost 1 base and the J segment 1 base; nucleotides outside the gene matches: 2. The CDR3 sequence: CASSLGDRTNTEAFF. The CDR3 nucleotides read TGTGCCAGCAGCTTAGGGGACAGGACGAACACTGAAGCTTTCTTT.

The genes are TRBV10-2 and TRBJ2-5, with TRBD2 matching 7 bases. Germline V gives CDR1 WSHSY, CDR2 SAAADI. Trimming at V came to 5 bases and at J to 5 bases, leaving 8 bases not matched to a gene. The CDR3 is 14 residues long. The CDR3 region has the DNA TGCGCCAGCAGTCCCGGGACTATCGGGGAGACCCAGTACTTC. This sequence encodes CASSPGTIGETQYF.

This sequence joins TRBV10-3 and TRBJ2-7; D may be TRBD2 (5 bases). Germline loops: CDR1 ENHRY, CDR2 SYGVKD. CDR3 size: 13 residues. Deletions cut 10 bases from V and 2 bases from J, with 15 bases between. The CDR3 loop is CATMDGMAYEQYF. The CDR3 DNA is TGTGCCACGATGGACGGGATGGCCTACGAGCAGTACTTC.

The chain couples TRBV5-1 to TRBJ1-1, with D possibly matching TRBD1 (5 bases). Per the germline V gene, CDR1 is SGHRS and CDR2 is YFSETQ. This CDR3 is 15 amino acids long. Deletions cut 0 bases from V and 1 base from J, with 10 bases between. The CDR3 region is CASSLEQGRNTEAFF. The CDR3 region has the DNA TGCGCCAGCAGCTTGGAGCAGGGAAGGAACACTGAAGCTTTCTTT.